This T cell receptor (beta chain) was recovered during a study of PD-1 blockade in classical Hodgkin lymphoma. Germline V CDR1 and CDR2: SGHVS, FQNEAQ. The CDR3 loop spans 17 amino acids. Losses at the gene ends were 6 bases for V and 2 bases for J; bases not matched to a gene: 11. Concerning this clone itself: Its antigen is not identified.

Here immunoSEQ multiplex PCR was the method, and the copy in TCRdb shows in-frame clones only, minus some. Altogether 50,000 or so clones are present, around 90% being singletons, with the ten largest covering around 14%. Points from the study as a whole: A significant rise in TCR diversity was seen by C4D1 for CD4+ cells but not for CD8+ cells. When nivolumab was started under 1 year after ASCT, patients were excluded. Repertoire difference causes, possibly disease activity or prior therapy, remain undefined. When set against healthy donors, newly diagnosed patients were reported to show lower baseline TCR diversity.

Time point of the sample: cycle 4 day 1 (C4D1), after six to seven weeks of nivolumab. In every patient, relapse followed autologous stem cell transplantation, while exposure to brentuximab vedotin differed. The clonotype comes from a human donor with classical Hodgkin lymphoma. V usage is TRBV7-8 and J usage is TRBJ2-3; 10 bases fit TRBD2. The specimen was peripheral blood mononuclear cells (PBMCs), collected before the fourth cycle of nivolumab. As DNA, the CDR3 is TGTGCCAGCAGAGGCCGGGGTGGACTAGCGGTCACAGATACGCAGTATTTT. Translating gives CASRGRGGLAVTDTQYF.